A single sample is the source of the 30 T cell receptor beta chains below, sequenced in a study of cytomegalovirus exposure and HLA in healthy donors. The PCR made use of 60 Vbeta and 13 Jbeta primers. Repertoires were generated with immunoSEQ multiplex PCR, while TCRdb's copy carries only in-frame clones and drops some. Among about 200,000 clones listed, around 88% were seen once. Sequenced sample: PBMCs. These receptors all come from a woman aged 30 to 39 in good health and CMV-seronegative.

This clone was seen only a few times. The rearrangement uses TRBV28 and TRBJ2-7; D is ambiguous. The CDR3 consists of 13 residues. V lost 5 bases, J lost 6 bases, and 14 bases lay in between. The germline V gene encodes CDR1 MDHEN and CDR2 SYDVKM. The CDR3 is CASSPPGRPEQYF. The CDR3 bases are TGTGCCAGCAGTCCCCCCGGTCGTCCCGAGCAGTACTTC.

The chain is built from TRBV10-3 and TRBJ2-5, with TRBD2 as a possible D gene (7 bases). In germline, CDR1 is ENHRY, CDR2 SYGVKD. The CDR3 sequence is 13 residues long. V was trimmed by 6 bases and J by 5 bases, leaving 13 bases between them. The CDR3 loop is CAISSQGGETQYF. The CDR3 bases are TGTGCCATCAGCTCACAGGGAGGGGAGACCCAGTACTTC.

The J gene is TRBJ2-1, the V gene TRBV7-9; TRBD2 aligns across 13 bases. Germline lookup yields CDR1 SEHNR and CDR2 FQNEAQ (reference sequence). This CDR3 spans 14 amino acids. Germline trimming cut 5 bases from V and 9 bases from J; bases unmatched to any gene: 4. CDR3 sequence reads: CASSKGLAGFEQFF. The CDR3 DNA follows: TGTGCCAGCAGCAAGGGACTAGCGGGGTTTGAGCAGTTCTTC.

The gene calls are TRBV28 and TRBJ2-7; 7 bases are shared with TRBD2. J was trimmed by 6 bases and V by 6 bases; bases with no gene match: 14. This CDR3 spans 15 amino acids. From germline, CDR1 is MDHEN and CDR2 SYDVKM. Here the CDR3 reads CASSPAWGGRREQYF. Here the CDR3 DNA reads TGTGCCAGCAGCCCGGCCTGGGGGGGAAGACGCGAGCAGTACTTC.

This chain links TRBV30 with TRBJ2-5; the D gene is possibly TRBD2 (6 bases). Germline loops: CDR1 GTSNPN, CDR2 SVGIG (reference sequence). The V and J ends lost 3 bases and 2 bases respectively, with 13 bases between them. This CDR3 has 14 amino acids. CDR3 amino acids: CAWSPGTHQETQYF. CDR3 DNA sequence: TGTGCCTGGAGCCCCGGGACTCATCAAGAGACCCAGTACTTC.

The chain is built from TRBV30 and TRBJ2-3; D gene unclear. The CDR3 is made up of 14 amino acids. V was trimmed by 2 bases and J by 2 bases, leaving 11 bases between them. Germline V gene data show CDR1 as GTSNPN and CDR2 as SVGIG (reference sequence). The CDR3 DNA reads TGTGCCTGGAGTATCTCCAGGTTCACAGATACGCAGTATTTT. Protein sequence: CAWSISRFTDTQYF.

This chain links TRBV18 with TRBJ2-6; TRBD1 agrees at 7 bases. Germline V CDR1 and CDR2: KGHSH, LQKENI. V was clipped by 3 bases and J by 4 bases; unmatched bases: 3. The CDR3 runs to 15 residues. CDR3 nucleotide sequence: TGTGCCAGCTCACCGGAGACAGGGGGGGCCAACGTCCTGACTTTC. It specifies CASSPETGGANVLTF.

The table lists this clone with a count of one. The chain links TRBV2 to TRBJ2-7, with 7 positions matching TRBD2. The CDR3 loop spans 14 amino acids. V lost 3 bases and J lost 3; bases outside the gene matches: 5. CDR1 is SNHLY and CDR2 is FYNNEI in the germline V gene. The CDR3 DNA reads TGTGCCAGCAGTGAGGTGGGGGGGGACTACGAGCAGTACTTC. It specifies CASSEVGGDYEQYF. Looking up the rest from reference TRBV2 and TRBJ2-7 gives the full variable domain: EPEVTQTPSHQVTQMGQEVILRCVPISNHLYFYWYRQILGQKVEFLVSFYNNEISEKSEIFDDQFSVERPDGSNFTLKIRSTKLEDSAMYFCASSEVGGDYEQYFGPGTRLTVT.

The V and J genes are TRBV5-4 and TRBJ2-1; D remains ambiguous. Germline CDR1 is SGHNT and CDR2 is YYREEE (reference sequence). V lost 4 bases, J lost 0 bases, and 11 bases lay in between. This CDR3 region has 15 residues. The DNA for the CDR3 is TGTGCCAGCAGCGCCCGAGGAAACTCCTACAATGAGCAGTTCTTC. This encodes CASSARGNSYNEQFF. The complete variable domain, with remaining parts taken from reference TRBV5-4 and TRBJ2-1, reads ETGVTQSPTHLIKTRGQQVTLRCSSQSGHNTVSWYQQALGQGPQFIFQYYREEENGRGNFPPRFSGLQFPNYSSELNVNALELDDSALYLCASSARGNSYNEQFFGPGTRLTVL.

The chain joins TRBV5-1 to TRBJ2-1, with TRBD2 as a possible D gene (6 bases). With 0 bases removed from V and 0 bases from J, the gap between germline ends came to 10 bases. There are 16 residues in the CDR3. The germline V gene has CDR1 SGHRS and CDR2 YFSETQ. CDR3 sequence reads: CASSLATGSSYNEQFF. The CDR3, as DNA: TGCGCCAGCAGCTTGGCAACCGGGAGCTCCTACAATGAGCAGTTCTTC.

The chain employs TRBV9 and TRBJ2-1; TRBD2 aligns across 8 bases. Germline V gene sequence: CDR1 SGDLS, CDR2 YYNGEE. This CDR3 is built from 18 residues. The trim removed 1 base at V and 8 bases at J, leaving 17 bases unmatched. This CDR3 reads CASSVTLGLAGGLHEQFF. The CDR3 DNA follows: TGTGCCAGCAGCGTAACCCTCGGACTAGCCGGCGGCCTGCATGAGCAGTTCTTC.

The chain carries TRBV20-1 and TRBJ1-1; no definite D call. The CDR3 contains 10 residues. Per germline, CDR1 DFQATT and CDR2 SNEGSKA (reference sequence). Trimming removed 7 bases at V and 5 bases at J, with 8 bases between. CDR3 amino acids: CSGTGTEAFF. The DNA for the CDR3 is TGCAGTGGCACGGGGACTGAAGCTTTCTTT.

The count of this clone is one. J is TRBJ2-7 and V is TRBV18, with 12 bases aligning to TRBD2. The CDR3 spans 16 residues. Trimming removed 2 bases from V and 4 bases from J; junction bases left unmatched: 6. Germline V gene sequence: CDR1 KGHSH, CDR2 LQKENI. The CDR3 protein is CASSPTLTSGGYEQYF. The CDR3, as DNA: TGTGCCAGCTCACCAACTTTGACTAGCGGGGGATACGAGCAGTACTTC.

This clone has only a few counts. The chain employs TRBV28 and TRBJ2-7; TRBD1 aligns across 10 bases. The germline V gene encodes CDR1 MDHEN and CDR2 SYDVKM. V lost 5 bases, J lost 2 bases, and 3 bases stayed unmatched. The CDR3 is 14 amino acids. In nucleotides, the CDR3 is TGTGCCAGCAGTATAGGGACAGGGGCCTACGAGCAGTACTTC. It specifies CASSIGTGAYEQYF.

J is TRBJ1-1 and V is TRBV2; D uncertain. The CDR3 is 15 residues long. V was cut by 2 bases and J by 3 bases, with 13 bases left in between. Germline V gene sequence: CDR1 SNHLY, CDR2 FYNNEI. The CDR3 here is CASSELGRQDTEAFF. The CDR3 bases are TGTGCCAGCAGTGAATTAGGTCGTCAGGACACTGAAGCTTTCTTT.

This clone was seen once. Relative to the germline gene, one junction end is altered; a read error may explain this. The rearrangement links TRBV7-9 to TRBJ2-2; 7 bases are a match to TRBD1. Germline assignment: CDR1 SEHNR and CDR2 FQNEAQ (reference sequence). The CDR3 is made up of 15 amino acids. CDR3 DNA sequence: TGTTCCAGCAACCATCGACAGGGAGTCACCGGGGAGCTGTTTTTT. This gives the protein CSSNHRQGVTGELFF. Full variable domain (rest looked up from reference TRBV7-9 and TRBJ2-2): DTGVSQNPRHKITKRGQNVTFRCDPISEHNRLYWYRQTLGQGPEFLTYFQNEAQLEKSRLLSDRFSAERPKGSFSTLEIQRTEQGDSAMYLCSSNHRQGVTGELFFGEGSRLTVL.

The chain is built from TRBV7-2 and TRBJ2-5, with D possibly TRBD2 on 5 matching bases. CDR3 length: 14 residues. Trimming pared 2 bases from V and 5 bases from J, leaving 12 bases between. CDR1 is SGHTA, CDR2 FQGNSA, per germline. This CDR3 reads CASSLRRAVETQYF. As DNA, the CDR3 is TGTGCCAGCAGCTTAAGGCGGGCGGTGGAGACCCAGTACTTC.

The chain is built from TRBV5-1 and TRBJ2-3, with 10 positions matching TRBD2. Germline assignment: CDR1 SGHRS and CDR2 YFSETQ. Losses at the gene ends were 0 bases for V and 4 bases for J; bases not matched to a gene: 5. The CDR3 contains 16 residues. CDR3 nucleotide sequence: TGCGCCAGCAGCTTGGTCCCTAGCGGGGGCTCAGATACGCAGTATTTT. Protein product: CASSLVPSGGSDTQYF.

This chain uses TRBV29-1 with TRBJ2-1; 9 positions agree with TRBD2. Germline CDR1 reads SQVTM; CDR2 reads ANQGSEA. Trimming at V came to 4 bases and at J to 7 bases, leaving 8 bases not matched to a gene. The length of the CDR3 is 14 residues. For the CDR3, the DNA is TGCAGCGTTGTAAGGCGGGGGGGCCAGAATGAGCAGTTCTTC. Protein: CSVVRRGGQNEQFF.

A few counts support this clone. V is TRBV4-1 and J is TRBJ2-6; D is perhaps TRBD1 (5 bases). V lost 8 bases to trimming and J lost 1 base, with 9 bases between them. Germline V gene sequence: CDR1 MGHRA, CDR2 YSYEKL. The length of the CDR3 is 14 residues. The CDR3 here is CASGPGSGANVLTF. The CDR3 nucleotides are TGCGCCAGCGGACCAGGGTCTGGGGCCAACGTCCTGACTTTC.

The CDR3 nucleotides are TGTGCCATCAGTGAGTCGATTGGGACAGGGAACGAGCAGTACTTC. Its translation is CAISESIGTGNEQYF. The V and J genes are TRBV10-3 and TRBJ2-7; 9 positions agree with TRBD1. V lost 0 bases to trimming and J lost 5 bases; unmatched junction nucleotides: 5. CDR3 length: 15 amino acids. The germline gives CDR1 ENHRY, CDR2 SYGVKD.

This chain links TRBV11-2 with TRBJ1-3; D is unclear. Trimming removed 1 base from V and 4 bases from J, with 5 bases in between. The CDR3 runs to 13 residues. CDR1 is SGHAT, CDR2 FQNNGV, per germline. The CDR3 nucleotides are TGTGCCAGCAGCTTAGCCCCGGGAAACACCATATATTTT. Translating gives CASSLAPGNTIYF.

The chain carries TRBV7-9 and TRBJ2-7; the match to TRBD2 covers 10 bases. Germline V CDR1 and CDR2: SEHNR, FQNEAQ (reference sequence). This CDR3 has 15 residues. Germline trimming cut 5 bases from V and 5 bases from J; bases unmatched to any gene: 9. CDR3 amino acids: CASSLLTSGPHEQYF. The CDR3 bases are TGTGCCAGCAGCCTGCTGACTAGCGGGCCTCACGAGCAGTACTTC.

The chain combines TRBV4-2 with TRBJ2-6; 8 nucleotides agree with TRBD2. The CDR3 is 17 residues long. CDR1 and CDR2 (germline): LGHNA, YNFKEQ. V shed 6 bases and J 0 bases; nucleotides not matched to a gene: 7. The CDR3 reads CASSRGGPSSGANVLTF. The CDR3 nucleotides are TGTGCCAGCAGTCGGGGGGGCCCAAGCTCTGGGGCCAACGTCCTGACTTTC.

This chain connects TRBV5-6 to TRBJ2-2, with 10 bases lining up with TRBD1. The CDR3 loop spans 19 amino acids. Trimming took 4 bases from V and 5 from J; bases not matched to a gene: 17. CDR1 and CDR2 (germline): SGHDT, YYEEEE. CDR3 protein: CASSILRDRGIGRTGELFF. CDR3 nucleotide sequence: TGTGCCAGCAGCATACTCCGGGACAGGGGAATTGGGAGGACCGGGGAGCTGTTTTTT.

The rearrangement links TRBV15 to TRBJ2-1; 10 bases match TRBD2. The CDR3 totals 15 residues. Germline lookup yields CDR1 LNHNV and CDR2 YYDKDF (reference sequence). The trim removed 7 bases at V and 6 bases at J, leaving 9 bases unmatched. The CDR3 nucleotides are TGTGCCACCAAAAGCCTCATAGCGGGGGGCAATGAGCAGTTCTTC. It encodes CATKSLIAGGNEQFF.

The V and J genes are TRBV10-3 and TRBJ2-7, with 11 bases aligning to TRBD1. J was trimmed by 7 bases and V by 8 bases; bases with no gene match: 7. CDR3 length equals 13 residues. Germline CDR1 ENHRY, CDR2 SYGVKD. CDR3 sequence (DNA): TGTGCCATCGGAACGGACAGGGGGCGTGAGCAGTACTTC. Its translation: CAIGTDRGREQYF.

The rearrangement links TRBV6-5 to TRBJ2-5, with TRBD2 matching 8 bases. V lost 5 bases, J lost 4 bases, and 6 bases stayed unmatched. CDR3 size: 14 residues. Germline CDR1 is MNHEY and CDR2 is SVGAGI. The chain's CDR3 is CASSRGGRTETQYF. The DNA of the CDR3 is TGTGCCAGCAGTCGGGGGGGGCGGACAGAGACCCAGTACTTC.

The genes are TRBV6-1 and TRBJ2-7; the D is unclear. Germline-derived CDR1 and CDR2 are MNHNS and SASEGT. The CDR3 length is 12 residues. Trimming took 2 bases from V and 4 from J, leaving 6 bases between them. The CDR3 DNA reads as TGTGCCAGCAGTGAAATTGCGTACGAGCAGTACTTC. Its protein is CASSEIAYEQYF.

The chain is built from TRBV27 and TRBJ2-7; 8 bases are shared with TRBD2. The V segment lost 5 bases and the J segment 4 bases; nucleotides outside the gene matches: 10. The CDR3 is 15 residues long. Germline V gives CDR1 MNHEY, CDR2 SMNVEV (reference sequence). CDR3 DNA sequence: TGTGCCAGCAGTCCCTGGGATAGCGGGGAATACGAGCAGTACTTC. Amino acid sequence: CASSPWDSGEYEQYF.